These 22 T cell receptor beta chains share one sample of origin, sequenced in a study of CD4 T cells in relation to SARS-CoV-2 and coronaviruses. CD4+ T cells from unexposed donors were obtained before the COVID-19 pandemic (2011-2018). CD4+ T cells were isolated from the cells after about nine days of culture. Their target antigens are unknown. TCRdb's table, derived via immunoSEQ multiplex PCR, lists solely in-frame clones and lacks some. The profile covers about 26,000 clones, with around 76% appearing a single time and roughly a tenth taken by the ten largest. The source material was CD4+ T cells from PBMCs, cultured in vitro. The source of these receptors is a human donor in good health.

The CDR3 DNA reads TGCGCCAGCAGCTTGGTAGGGGGCGACAATCAGCCCCAGCATTTT. Amino acid sequence: CASSLVGGDNQPQHF. The chain joins TRBV5-1 to TRBJ1-5, with TRBD1 matching over 7 bases. The V gene's germline CDR1 is SGHRS and CDR2 YFSETQ. The J segment lost 3 bases and the V segment lost 0 bases, leaving 3 bases of the junction unmatched. This CDR3 region has 15 residues.

The chain links TRBV19 to TRBJ2-1; 10 nucleotides agree with TRBD2. Germline V gene sequence: CDR1 LNHDA, CDR2 SQIVND (reference sequence). This CDR3 comprises 17 residues. The trim removed 6 bases at V and 0 bases at J, leaving 8 bases unmatched. As DNA, the CDR3 is TGTGCCAGTAGAACTCCGGGACTAGCGAGCTCCTACAATGAGCAGTTCTTC. Protein sequence: CASRTPGLASSYNEQFF.

A single count supports this clone. J is TRBJ2-1 and V is TRBV7-2, with 10 bases identical to TRBD2. Germline CDR1 is SGHTA and CDR2 is FQGNSA. The V gene end was trimmed by 2 bases and the J gene end by 9 bases; junction bases not matched to a gene: 7. The CDR3 has 15 residues. The CDR3 bases are TGTGCCAGCAGCTTATCTTCTAGCGGGAGCGGTGAGCAGTTCTTC. Protein sequence: CASSLSSSGSGEQFF. Complete variable domain (other parts from reference TRBV7-2 and TRBJ2-1): GAGVSQSPSNKVTEKGKDVELRCDPISGHTALYWYRQSLGQGLEFLIYFQGNSAPDKSGLPSDRFSAERTGGSVSTLTIQRTQQEDSAVYLCASSLSSSGSGEQFFGPGTRLTVL.

This clone was seen just once. This chain connects TRBV7-2 to TRBJ2-7; tentatively, D is TRBD1 or TRBD2 (5 bases each). The CDR3 runs 14 residues. Germline V lookup: CDR1 SGHTA, CDR2 FQGNSA. V lost 1 base and J lost 3, with 10 bases in between. The CDR3 loop is CASSLGDGLYEQYF. Here the CDR3 DNA reads TGTGCCAGCAGCTTAGGGGACGGTCTCTACGAGCAGTACTTC. Using reference TRBV7-2 and TRBJ2-7 for the parts outside the CDR3, the full variable domain is GAGVSQSPSNKVTEKGKDVELRCDPISGHTALYWYRQSLGQGLEFLIYFQGNSAPDKSGLPSDRFSAERTGGSVSTLTIQRTQQEDSAVYLCASSLGDGLYEQYFGPGTRLTVT.

The chain links TRBV7-2 to TRBJ1-2; TRBD1 matches 12 bases. Per the germline V gene, CDR1 is SGHTA and CDR2 is FQGNSA. Germline trimming cut 3 bases from V and 4 bases from J; bases unmatched to any gene: 9. The CDR3 has 17 amino acids. The CDR3 here is CASSFAGQGAVGYGYTF. CDR3 in DNA: TGTGCCAGCAGCTTCGCGGGACAGGGGGCCGTGGGCTATGGCTACACCTTC.

The chain links TRBV5-1 to TRBJ1-1; 7 bases agree with TRBD1. The CDR3 is 16 amino acids. V lost 4 bases, J lost 4 bases, and 13 bases stayed unmatched. CDR1 and CDR2 from the germline V gene are SGHRS and YFSETQ. The CDR3 sequence: CASSPGQRTRTTEAFF. Written as DNA, the CDR3 is TGCGCCAGCAGCCCGGGACAGCGAACCAGGACCACTGAAGCTTTCTTT.

The chain couples TRBV4-3 to TRBJ2-2, with D possibly TRBD1 on 6 matching bases. This CDR3 is 15 amino acids long. V was cut by 1 base and J by 1 base, with 7 bases left in between. Germline assignment: CDR1 LGHNA and CDR2 YSLEER. The CDR3 loop is CASSQADRNTGELFF. The CDR3 region has the DNA TGCGCCAGCAGCCAAGCGGACAGGAACACCGGGGAGCTGTTTTTT.

The rearrangement uses TRBV12-3 or TRBV12-4 and TRBJ2-5; possible D gene TRBD2, 5 bases. Between the trimmed V and J ends, which lost 6 bases and 4 bases, there was a span of 12 bases. The CDR3 extends over 13 amino acids. CDR3 region: CASSQEAPETQYF. The CDR3 DNA is TGTGCCAGCAGCCAGGAGGCCCCAGAGACCCAGTACTTC.

CDR3 loop: CASSQEGNQETQYF. The CDR3 DNA sequence: TGCGCCAGCAGCCAAGAGGGGAACCAAGAGACCCAGTACTTC. This rearrangement joins TRBV4-1 to TRBJ2-5; the D is unclear. V was cut by 0 bases and J by 0 bases, with 5 bases left in between. Per germline, CDR1 MGHRA and CDR2 YSYEKL. The CDR3 has 14 residues.

The chain employs TRBV6-1 and TRBJ2-7; 14 positions agree with TRBD2. The CDR3 runs to 18 residues. The J segment lost 4 bases and the V segment lost 4 bases, leaving 12 bases of the junction unmatched. Germline CDR1 reads MNHNS; CDR2 reads SASEGT. The CDR3 here is CASSGQPGTSGRVYEQYF. The CDR3 DNA reads TGTGCCAGCAGTGGGCAGCCCGGGACTAGCGGGAGAGTGTACGAGCAGTACTTC.

The chain employs TRBV5-8 and TRBJ2-5; 10 nucleotides align to TRBD1. The CDR3 length is 16 residues. V lost 2 bases, J lost 4 bases, and 8 bases stayed unmatched. The germline V gene encodes CDR1 SGHTS and CDR2 YDEGEE. The CDR3 reads CASSFGTGARRETQYF. CDR3 nucleotide sequence: TGTGCCAGCAGCTTTGGGACAGGGGCAAGGCGAGAGACCCAGTACTTC. Drawing the rest from reference TRBV5-8 and TRBJ2-5, the complete variable domain is EAGVTQSPTHLIKTRGQQATLRCSPISGHTSVYWYQQALGLGLQFLLWYDEGEERNRGNFPPRFSGRQFPNYSSELNVNALELEDSALYLCASSFGTGARRETQYFGPGTRLLVL.

This chain connects TRBV5-1 to TRBJ2-3, with 7 bases lining up with TRBD1. V trimming: 4 bases; J trimming: 0 bases; junction bases outside the gene matches: 5. The germline V gene encodes CDR1 SGHRS and CDR2 YFSETQ. The CDR3 is made up of 15 amino acids. DNA for the CDR3: TGCGCCAGCAGCGGGACAGTCCCTAGCACAGATACGCAGTATTTT. Translation gives CASSGTVPSTDTQYF.

The chain recombines TRBV19 with TRBJ2-7; 7 nucleotides match TRBD1. With 3 bases clipped from V and 5 bases from J, the junction kept 7 bases outside the gene matches. Germline V gives CDR1 LNHDA, CDR2 SQIVND (reference sequence). This CDR3 contains 14 residues. CDR3 nucleotides: TGTGCCAGTAGTATCACGGACAGGACCCACGAGCAGTACTTC. Its translation: CASSITDRTHEQYF.

This chain uses TRBV19 with TRBJ2-5, with TRBD1 identical over 10 bases. V dropped 6 bases and J dropped 6; count of bases not matched to a gene: 7. This CDR3 region has 14 residues. From germline, CDR1 is LNHDA and CDR2 SQIVND (reference sequence). CDR3 sequence (DNA): TGTGCCAGTAGAGACAGGGGGCTGGGTCAGACCCAGTACTTC. Protein product: CASRDRGLGQTQYF.

This chain connects TRBV30 to TRBJ1-1; a possible D gene is TRBD1 (5 bases). The length of the CDR3 is 14 residues. Germline CDR1 and CDR2: GTSNPN and SVGIG (reference sequence). V was clipped by 5 bases and J by 5 bases, with 18 bases between them. Written as DNA, the CDR3 is TGTGCCTGGGTGAACGGGCCCGGGGGGACTGAAGCTTTCTTT. Residues: CAWVNGPGGTEAFF.

This chain links TRBV7-2 with TRBJ2-4, with 9 bases aligning to TRBD2. Germline assignment: CDR1 SGHTA and CDR2 FQGNSA. The junction had 8 bases not matched to a gene; V was cut back by 5 bases and J by 6 bases. This CDR3 is built from 15 residues. The CDR3 DNA reads TGTGCCAGCAGCATTTTAGCGGGAGTTAGAAACATTCAGTACTTC. Amino acid sequence: CASSILAGVRNIQYF.

This chain connects TRBV5-1 to TRBJ2-7; possible D gene TRBD1, 6 bases. The germline V and J ends were trimmed by 5 bases and 3 bases, with 12 bases remaining between them. The CDR3 loop spans 13 amino acids. The V gene's germline CDR1 is SGHRS and CDR2 YFSETQ. The CDR3 DNA reads TGCGCCAGCAGACAGGGACGGGACTACGAGCAGTACTTC. It translates to CASRQGRDYEQYF. Together with reference TRBV5-1 and TRBJ2-7, the CDR3 gives the full variable domain: KAGVTQTPRYLIKTRGQQVTLSCSPISGHRSVSWYQQTPGQGLQFLFEYFSETQRNKGNFPGRFSGRQFSNSRSEMNVSTLELGDSALYLCASRQGRDYEQYFGPGTRLTVT.

The chain has TRBV2 and TRBJ1-2; tentatively, D is TRBD1 (6 bases). The CDR3 is 12 residues long. Trimming cost V 6 bases and J 14 bases, with 19 bases left between them. Germline V gene data show CDR1 as SNHLY and CDR2 as FYNNEI. Here the CDR3 DNA reads TGTGCCAGCAGGAAGGGGGACGGCGCATGGACCTTC. Protein sequence: CASRKGDGAWTF.

The rearrangement links TRBV4-3 to TRBJ1-6, with D possibly TRBD1 on 5 matching bases. Trimming cost V 0 bases and J 9 bases, with 15 bases left between them. From germline, CDR1 is LGHNA and CDR2 YSLEER. The CDR3 has 16 amino acids. CDR3 in DNA: TGCGCCAGCAGCCAAGAAACTGGGGCAGGCAGTTCACCCCTCCACTTT. Amino acid sequence: CASSQETGAGSSPLHF.

Only a few counts were recorded for this clone. The chain combines TRBV11-2 with TRBJ2-6; maybe TRBD1 (5 bases). Trimming took 2 bases from V and 0 from J, leaving 5 bases between them. The CDR3 spans 15 residues. From germline, CDR1 is SGHAT and CDR2 FQNNGV. CDR3 loop: CASSLRGSGANVLTF. DNA of the CDR3: TGTGCCAGCAGCTTAAGGGGCTCTGGGGCCAACGTCCTGACTTTC.

The chain couples TRBV9 to TRBJ1-2; possible D gene TRBD1, 6 bases. The CDR3 extends over 17 amino acids. Trimming removed 4 bases from V and 8 bases from J, with 27 bases in between. Germline V lookup: CDR1 SGDLS, CDR2 YYNGEE. CDR3 bases: TGTGCCAGCAGCTCCCCCGCGGGGGGCCCCCGGGCACGAGGCTACACCTTC. Protein: CASSSPAGGPRARGYTF.

The CDR3 nucleotides are TGTGCCAGCAGCCATCCGACAGGGGGCGCCGGTTCACCCCTCCACTTT. It translates to CASSHPTGGAGSPLHF. This chain uses TRBV3-1 (or the pseudogene TRBV3-2) with TRBJ1-6; 10 bases agree with TRBD1. Germline CDR1 is LGHDT and CDR2 is YNNKEL (reference sequence). This CDR3 has 16 amino acids. J was trimmed by 9 bases and V by 3 bases; bases with no gene match: 8.